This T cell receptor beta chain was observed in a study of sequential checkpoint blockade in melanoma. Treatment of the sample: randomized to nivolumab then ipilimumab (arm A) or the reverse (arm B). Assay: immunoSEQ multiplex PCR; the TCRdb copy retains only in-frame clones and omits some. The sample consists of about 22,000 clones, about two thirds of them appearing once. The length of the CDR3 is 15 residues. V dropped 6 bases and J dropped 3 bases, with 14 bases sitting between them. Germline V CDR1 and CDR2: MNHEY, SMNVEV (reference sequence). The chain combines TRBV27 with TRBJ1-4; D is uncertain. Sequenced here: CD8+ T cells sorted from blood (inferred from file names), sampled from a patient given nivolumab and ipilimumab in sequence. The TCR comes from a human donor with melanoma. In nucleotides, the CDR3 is TGTGCCAGCAGCCGAACATCAGGTCCTAATGAAAAACTGTTTTTT. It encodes CASSRTSGPNEKLFF.